Following are 22 T cell receptor beta chains from one sample sequenced in a study of CD8 T cells in Susac syndrome. After extraction with the RNeasy kit, roughly 0.45 to 1 ug of the RNA was reverse transcribed using random hexamers. TCRdb re-called the immunoSEQ multiplex PCR reads through MiXCR, storing one row per CDR3 protein. The profile shows 330,000 or so distinct CDR3 sequences, about 82% of them singletons. Sequencing was carried out using CD8+ T cells from PBMCs. These receptors came from a human donor with multiple sclerosis.

This clonotype was recorded a few times. The chain has TRBV6-1 and TRBJ1-4, with D uncertain. The germline V gene encodes CDR1 MNHNS and CDR2 SASEGT. V lost 6 bases and J 6 bases, leaving 17 bases between the germline ends. This CDR3 is 15 amino acids long. This chain's CDR3 is CASSPLRPQDEKLFF. As DNA, the CDR3 is TGTGCCAGCAGCCCGTTGCGGCCCCAGGATGAAAAACTGTTTTTT.

The rearrangement uses TRBV20-1 and TRBJ1-2; D is uncertain. The V gene lost 0 bases and the J gene lost 8 bases, with 7 bases spanning the gap. The CDR3 length is 11 residues. Germline V gene data show CDR1 as DFQATT and CDR2 as SNEGSKA (reference sequence). CDR3 DNA: TGCAGTGCTAGAGAAAGTACGGGCTACACCTTC. Encoded protein: CSARESTGYTF.

The chain couples TRBV18 to TRBJ2-1; no firm D call. Germline-derived CDR1 and CDR2 are KGHSH and LQKENI. This CDR3 comprises 16 residues. V dropped 3 bases and J dropped 4 bases, with 16 bases sitting between them. The CDR3 protein is CASSPRNGTSYNEQFF. For the CDR3, the DNA is TGTGCCAGCTCACCTCGTAATGGAACTTCGTACAATGAGCAGTTCTTC. Using reference TRBV18 and TRBJ2-1 for the parts outside the CDR3, the full variable domain is NAGVMQNPRHLVRRRGQEARLRCSPMKGHSHVYWYRQLPEEGLKFMVYLQKENIIDESGMPKERFSAEFPKEGPSILRIQQVVRGDSAAYFCASSPRNGTSYNEQFFGPGTRLTVL.

The rearrangement joins TRBV5-8 to TRBJ2-7; TRBD2 matches at 7 bases. The CDR3 length is 14 residues. After removal of 3 bases from V and 3 bases from J, the junction contained 6 bases not matched to a gene. The germline V gene encodes CDR1 SGHTS and CDR2 YDEGEE. The CDR3 DNA follows: TGTGCCAGCAGCTGGGGGACTATGTACTACGAGCAGTACTTC. Its translation is CASSWGTMYYEQYF. Combining the CDR3 with reference TRBV5-8 and TRBJ2-7 gives the whole variable domain EAGVTQSPTHLIKTRGQQATLRCSPISGHTSVYWYQQALGLGLQFLLWYDEGEERNRGNFPPRFSGRQFPNYSSELNVNALELEDSALYLCASSWGTMYYEQYFGPGTRLTVT.

The chain has TRBV7-3 and TRBJ2-1; D is possibly TRBD1 (6 bases). The CDR3 length is 15 residues. Trimming pared 5 bases from V and 7 bases from J, leaving 18 bases between. Germline V gene data show CDR1 as SGHTA and CDR2 as FQGTGA. CDR3: CASSVMTGVGNEQFF. Here the CDR3 DNA reads TGTGCCAGCAGCGTAATGACAGGAGTAGGGAATGAGCAGTTCTTC.

The rearrangement links TRBV5-1 to TRBJ2-2; D uncertain. CDR1 and CDR2 from the germline V gene are SGHRS and YFSETQ. V lost 0 bases, J lost 1 base, and 10 bases lay in between. The CDR3 has 16 residues. The CDR3 DNA reads as TGCGCCAGCAGCTTGGACTGGCAGGAGAACACCGGGGAGCTGTTTTTT. This encodes CASSLDWQENTGELFF.

The V and J genes are TRBV9 and TRBJ1-4, with D unclear. The germline CDR1 and CDR2 sequences are SGDLS and YYNGEE. This CDR3 is 15 amino acids long. V gave up 4 bases and J gave up 8 bases, with 18 bases separating them. The CDR3: CASSPSGLGWEKLFF. The CDR3 nucleotides are TGTGCCAGCAGCCCGTCGGGGTTGGGATGGGAAAAACTGTTTTTT.

The chain combines TRBV15 with TRBJ2-5, with 11 bases identical to TRBD2. From germline, CDR1 is LNHNV and CDR2 YYDKDF (reference sequence). This CDR3 region has 13 residues. V shed 7 bases and J 6 bases; nucleotides not matched to a gene: 4. The CDR3, as DNA: TGTGCCACCACGCTAGCGGGAGGCAAGACCCAGTACTTC. Protein product: CATTLAGGKTQYF. The variable domain in full, completed from reference TRBV15 and TRBJ2-5, reads DAMVIQNPRYQVTQFGKPVTLSCSQTLNHNVMYWYQQKSSQAPKLLFHYYDKDFNNEADTPDNFQSRRPNTSFCFLDIRSPGLGDTAMYLCATTLAGGKTQYFGPGTRLLVL.

In its sample, this clonotype was seen once. The chain uses TRBV20-1 and TRBJ2-7; 7 positions agree with TRBD1. Germline V gene data show CDR1 as DFQATT and CDR2 as SNEGSKA (reference sequence). The CDR3 is made up of 13 amino acids. J was trimmed by 3 bases and V by 3 bases; bases with no gene match: 5. Here the CDR3 DNA reads TGCAGTGCTAGTTATAGGGACAGCTACGAGCAGTACTTC. It specifies CSASYRDSYEQYF.

The chain is built from TRBV25-1 and TRBJ2-7, with D hard to call. Per the germline V gene, CDR1 is MGHDK and CDR2 is SYGVNS. CDR3 length: 13 amino acids. V lost 10 bases and J 7 bases, leaving 20 bases between the germline ends. The CDR3 reads CATSEKKVTEQYF. The CDR3 DNA is TGTGCCACCTCGGAAAAAAAGGTTACGGAGCAGTACTTC.

This chain uses TRBV28 with TRBJ1-5; D remains ambiguous. CDR3 length equals 13 residues. Germline V gene sequence: CDR1 MDHEN, CDR2 SYDVKM. Trimming took 2 bases from V and 6 from J, leaving 8 bases between them. The CDR3 DNA follows: TGTGCCAGCAGTTTAAACCCCCGTCAGCCCCAGCATTTT. Translating it yields CASSLNPRQPQHF.

The chain combines TRBV27 with TRBJ2-1; 7 nucleotides match TRBD1. The CDR3 has 15 residues. Germline V lookup: CDR1 MNHEY, CDR2 SMNVEV (reference sequence). The J segment lost 0 bases and the V segment lost 8 bases, leaving 7 bases of the junction unmatched. The CDR3 loop reads CASCPRDSSYNEQFF. The CDR3, as DNA: TGTGCCAGCTGCCCGAGGGACAGCTCCTACAATGAGCAGTTCTTC.

This clonotype has a single count. This sequence joins TRBV28 and TRBJ2-1; 7 nucleotides match TRBD1. This CDR3 has 14 amino acids. J lost 7 bases, V lost 5 bases, and 8 bases had no gene match. In germline, CDR1 is MDHEN, CDR2 SYDVKM. The CDR3 DNA is TGTGCCAGCAGTCCCGGACAGGCCCCGAATGAGCAGTTCTTC. Amino acid sequence: CASSPGQAPNEQFF.

Only one count was recorded for this clonotype. J is TRBJ2-7 and V is TRBV11-2, with 7 nucleotides matching TRBD1. Unmatched junction bases numbered 14, after V lost 0 bases and J lost 0 bases. Germline-derived CDR1 and CDR2 are SGHAT and FQNNGV. The CDR3 runs 19 residues. DNA of the CDR3: TGTGCCAGCAGCTTAGATCGGGGTTACAGGGGCCGTAACTCCTACGAGCAGTACTTC. Its translation: CASSLDRGYRGRNSYEQYF.

The V and J genes are TRBV20-1 and TRBJ1-1; tentatively, D is TRBD1 (6 bases). Trimming took off 1 base at V and 2 bases at J, with 17 bases between the two ends. CDR3 size: 16 residues. Per the germline V gene, CDR1 is DFQATT and CDR2 is SNEGSKA (reference sequence). The chain's CDR3 is CSARVPGARSNTEAFF. Written as DNA, the CDR3 is TGCAGTGCTAGAGTCCCGGGGGCTCGAAGTAACACTGAAGCTTTCTTT.

This chain connects TRBV7-6 to TRBJ2-6; D remains unclear. The CDR3 is made up of 18 amino acids. V lost 0 bases and J 0 bases, leaving 12 bases between the germline ends. Germline assignment: CDR1 SGHVS and CDR2 FNYEAQ. The CDR3 spells CASSLASGAISGANVLTF. In DNA form, the CDR3 reads TGTGCCAGCAGCTTAGCGTCCGGAGCGATCTCTGGGGCCAACGTCCTGACTTTC.

The V and J genes are TRBV5-1 and TRBJ2-7, with D perhaps TRBD2 (5 bases). V was cut by 6 bases and J by 5 bases, with 15 bases left in between. CDR1 is SGHRS and CDR2 is YFSETQ in the germline V gene. This CDR3 has 13 amino acids. This CDR3 reads CASNGISLNEQYF. The CDR3, as DNA: TGCGCCAGCAACGGGATCTCGCTTAACGAGCAGTACTTC.

The chain uses TRBV7-9 and TRBJ1-2; no firm D call. Germline V lookup: CDR1 SEHNR, CDR2 FQNEAQ (reference sequence). V was clipped by 6 bases and J by 7 bases, with 12 bases between them. This CDR3 is built from 12 residues. The chain's CDR3 is CASSYSGGGYTF. The CDR3 region has the DNA TGTGCCAGCAGTTATAGTGGTGGTGGCTACACCTTC.

The chain recombines TRBV15 with TRBJ2-6; TRBD1 might be the D (8 bases). V was clipped by 5 bases and J by 0 bases, with 17 bases between them. The CDR3 spans 18 residues. Per germline, CDR1 LNHNV and CDR2 YYDKDF (reference sequence). The CDR3 bases are TGTGCCACCAGCGGCCCCACAGGGGGGGACTCTGGGGCCAACGTCCTGACTTTC. Translating gives CATSGPTGGDSGANVLTF.

The V call is TRBV25-1, the J call TRBJ2-1; 7 nucleotides line up with TRBD2. This CDR3 comprises 15 residues. J gave up 8 bases and V 11 bases, and 18 bases lay outside the gene matches. Germline-derived CDR1 and CDR2 are MGHDK and SYGVNS. DNA of the CDR3: TGTGCCGTCCAGCGGTTCGGCGGGAGTAGCTATGAGCAGTTCTTC. Protein: CAVQRFGGSSYEQFF.

The genes are TRBV19 and TRBJ1-5; 11 bases match TRBD1. Unmatched junction bases numbered 9, after V lost 8 bases and J lost 0 bases. The germline CDR1 and CDR2 sequences are LNHDA and SQIVND (reference sequence). The length of the CDR3 is 17 residues. The CDR3: CASLSGTGGYSNQPQHF. The DNA for the CDR3 is TGTGCCAGTTTGTCCGGGACAGGGGGTTATAGCAATCAGCCCCAGCATTTT.

This clonotype was seen once. V and J are TRBV9 and TRBJ2-7; a weak D match, TRBD2 (5 bases). The CDR3 length is 15 residues. Germline values: CDR1 SGDLS, CDR2 YYNGEE. Deletions cut 0 bases from V and 0 bases from J, with 10 bases between. The CDR3 protein is CASSVAGISSYEQYF. Here the CDR3 DNA reads TGTGCCAGCAGCGTAGCCGGGATCAGCTCCTACGAGCAGTACTTC.